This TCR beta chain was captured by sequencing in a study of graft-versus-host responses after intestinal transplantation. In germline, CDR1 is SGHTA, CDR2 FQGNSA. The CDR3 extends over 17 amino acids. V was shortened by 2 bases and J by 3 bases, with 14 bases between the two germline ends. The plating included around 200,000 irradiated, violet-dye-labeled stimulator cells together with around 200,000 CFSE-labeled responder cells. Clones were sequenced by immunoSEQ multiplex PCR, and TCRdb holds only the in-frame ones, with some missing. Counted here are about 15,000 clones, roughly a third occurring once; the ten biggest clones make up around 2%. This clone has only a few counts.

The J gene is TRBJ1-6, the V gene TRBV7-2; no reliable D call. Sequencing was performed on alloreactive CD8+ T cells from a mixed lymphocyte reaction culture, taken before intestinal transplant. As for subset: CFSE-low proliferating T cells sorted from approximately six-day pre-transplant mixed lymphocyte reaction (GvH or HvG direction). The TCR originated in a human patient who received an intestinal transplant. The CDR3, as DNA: TGTGCCAGCAGCTTACAGGCGATCGCCATCTATAATTCACCCCTCCACTTT. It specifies CASSLQAIAIYNSPLHF.